Sequencing of this T cell receptor beta chain was carried out in a study of T cells in localized non-small cell lung cancer. Some clones are missing from TCRdb's copy, which holds only in-frame ones; the method was immunoSEQ multiplex PCR. Among fewer than 25,000 clones listed, around 85% were seen once. Comment on this clone: Its antigen is still unknown.

Points from the study as a whole: Only one tumor region went through sequencing, so heterogeneity may still be there. Median roughly 57 top-100 tumor clones were shared with paired adjacent lung. Tumor trailed uninvolved adjacent lung in T cell clonality, which peaked there. A denser population of T cells in blood accompanied longer overall survival.

The specimen comprised peripheral blood, sampled before any cancer treatment. The sequence was obtained from a woman aged 35 to 70 with stage I lung adenocarcinoma.

The CDR3 here is CASSPDRGIMNTEAFF. In DNA, the CDR3 is TGCGCCAGCAGCCCAGACAGGGGGATAATGAACACTGAAGCTTTCTTT. This chain joins TRBV10-2 and TRBJ1-1; 9 bases align to TRBD1. Germline CDR1 and CDR2: WSHSY and SAAADI. The CDR3 consists of 16 residues. V lost 6 bases to trimming and J lost 0 bases; unmatched junction nucleotides: 8.